One TCR beta chain is described in this entry. Antigen unknown. This entry is derived from a study of T cell responses to AZD1222 COVID-19 vaccine. Profiled with immunoSEQ multiplex PCR; TCRdb holds only in-frame clones, not every one. Of 150,000 to 200,000 clones in the sample, under 95% were seen once. The study's findings and limits: It was only after the peak T cell response that any repertoires were sampled. Following two doses of AZD1222, Spike-specific TCR breadth and depth rose. Seropositive at baseline were only five or six AZD1222 recipients. Most donors were white British and more were female, and clonal diversity was possibly underestimated.

The CDR3 sequence is 14 residues long. The ends lost 4 bases at V and 8 bases at J; junction bases unmatched: 7. CDR1 and CDR2 from the germline V gene are LGHNA and YNFKEQ. The source is an adult in good health. Sequencing was performed on peripheral blood, taken on day 0 of AZD1222 vaccination. The J gene is TRBJ1-4, the V gene TRBV4-2; 7 bases fit TRBD1. In nucleotides, the CDR3 is TGTGCCAGCAGCCCAGGGGGTGGGGAGGAAAAACTGTTTTTT. Translated, it gives CASSPGGGEEKLFF.